One and the same sample provided the 8 T cell receptor beta chains below, sequenced in a study of neurological immune-mediated disorders. The time point denotes: technical triplicate 2. One entry per CDR3 protein, called by TCRdb with MiXCR from the 5' RACE reads. The table records fewer than 40,000 distinct CDR3 sequences, 10% to 15% of them present only once. The sequencing input was CD4+ T cells from blood. The receptor source for this set is a female donor with HTLV-1-associated myelopathy (HAM/TSP).

This clonotype appeared many times. This chain uses TRBV20-1 with TRBJ1-2; no reliable D call. Trimming pared 6 bases from V and 0 bases from J, leaving 11 bases between. This CDR3 region has 13 residues. Germline CDR1 is DFQATT and CDR2 is SNEGSKA (reference sequence). CDR3 amino acids: CSARRGANYGYTF. CDR3 DNA: TGCAGTGCCAGGCGGGGAGCTAACTATGGCTACACCTTC.

This clonotype was detected ten times or more. J is TRBJ2-5 and V is TRBV7-9; TRBD2 agrees at 12 bases. Germline CDR1 and CDR2: SEHNR and FQNEAQ (reference sequence). V lost 6 bases to trimming and J lost 0 bases; unmatched junction nucleotides: 2. This CDR3 is built from 15 residues. This CDR3 reads CASRRTSGNQETQYF. The CDR3 DNA sequence: TGTGCCAGCAGACGGACTAGCGGGAACCAAGAGACCCAGTACTTC.

This clonotype was seen at least ten times. The chain has TRBV3-1 and TRBJ1-2; D is uncertain. Trimming removed 0 bases from V and 8 bases from J, with 10 bases in between. Per germline, CDR1 LGHDT and CDR2 YNNKEL (reference sequence). CDR3 length: 13 residues. The CDR3 DNA reads as TGTGCCAGCAGCCAAGAGGCCGAAGGAGGCTACACCTTC. It encodes CASSQEAEGGYTF.

In this sample, this clonotype turned up many times. The rearrangement links TRBV20-1 to TRBJ2-3; TRBD2 aligns across 9 bases. Germline-derived CDR1 and CDR2 are DFQATT and SNEGSKA (reference sequence). The V and J ends lost 4 bases and 3 bases, in that order; junction bases with no gene match: 11. This CDR3 contains 16 residues. CDR3 in amino acids: CSAIGVRGGPTDTQYF. The CDR3 coding sequence is TGCAGTGCTATAGGGGTGCGGGGGGGGCCGACAGATACGCAGTATTTT.

This clonotype was detected ten times or more. The CDR3 DNA follows: TGTGCCAGCAGTTTACCTCCAGGGGGGGGAGGGCCCCAGCATTTT. Amino acid sequence: CASSLPPGGGGPQHF. The chain employs TRBV28 and TRBJ1-5; 7 bases align to TRBD1. Per germline, CDR1 MDHEN and CDR2 SYDVKM. V was pared by 2 bases and J by 9 bases, with 10 bases of the junction left unmatched. The CDR3 totals 15 residues.

This clonotype was observed many times. The chain recombines TRBV29-1 with TRBJ2-3, with D possibly matching TRBD2 (6 bases). The CDR3 has 12 residues. CDR1 SQVTM and CDR2 ANQGSEA come from the germline V gene. V shed 7 bases and J shed 3 bases, with 11 bases lying between them. The CDR3 loop is CSAVRGTDTQYF. DNA of the CDR3: TGCAGCGCTGTTCGGGGGACAGATACGCAGTATTTT.

This clonotype was seen ten or more times. The V gene is TRBV12-3 or TRBV12-4, the J gene TRBJ2-7; 11 nucleotides line up with TRBD2. Trimming at V came to 5 bases and at J to 0 bases, leaving 6 bases not matched to a gene. The CDR3 runs 16 residues. CDR3 amino acids: CASSPRLAGYSYEQYF. CDR3 DNA sequence: TGTGCCAGCAGTCCCCGACTAGCGGGATACTCCTACGAGCAGTACTTC.

This clonotype came up many times. The J gene is TRBJ2-7, the V gene TRBV28; perhaps TRBD2 as D (5 bases). The CDR3 extends over 15 amino acids. V dropped 3 bases and J dropped 0 bases, with 12 bases sitting between them. The germline V gene has CDR1 MDHEN and CDR2 SYDVKM. CDR3 loop: CASSLARGSSYEQYF. The CDR3, as DNA: TGTGCCAGCAGTTTGGCCCGAGGGAGCTCCTACGAGCAGTACTTC.